Below are 28 T cell receptor beta chains sequenced from a single sample in a study of blood T cells in healthy people across ages. The use of a sample-barcoded 5' primer and a J-beta primer mix characterized a second PCR of about 7 to 12 cycles. TCRdb reprocessed the 5' RACE reads with MiXCR, giving one entry per CDR3 protein. The sample yields under 700,000 distinct CDR3 sequences, about 24% seen once. The same data also contributed to another study, on T cells of mothers and their children.

The sample comprised blood. Source of these receptors: a boy between 10 and 17 years old in good health.

This clonotype was counted only a few times. V and J are TRBV12-3 or TRBV12-4 and TRBJ1-3, with D unresolved. V was clipped by 8 bases and J by 0 bases, with 8 bases between them. CDR3 length equals 13 residues. The DNA for the CDR3 is TGTGCCAGCCGGCTGGGCTCTGGAAACACCATATATTTT. Translated, it gives CASRLGSGNTIYF.

This clonotype was picked up many times. The chain is built from TRBV6-2 or TRBV6-3 and TRBJ1-2; 11 nucleotides match TRBD1. V was clipped by 7 bases and J by 4 bases; unmatched bases: 8. This CDR3 contains 15 residues. CDR1 MNHEY and CDR2 SVGEGT come from the germline V gene. The CDR3 loop reads CASTPPGQGVYGYTF. DNA for the CDR3: TGTGCCAGCACTCCTCCGGGACAGGGGGTCTATGGCTACACCTTC.

J is TRBJ2-3 and V is TRBV7-2, with D possibly called TRBD1 or TRBD2 (5 bases each). With 4 bases removed from V and 6 bases from J, the gap between germline ends came to 8 bases. The CDR3 contains 12 residues. Germline V gene data show CDR1 as SGHTA and CDR2 as FQGNSA. The DNA for the CDR3 is TGTGCCAGCAGCTCCTGGGGGGATACGCAGTATTTT. This sequence encodes CASSSWGDTQYF.

The chain employs TRBV9 and TRBJ2-1, with 9 bases matching TRBD2. This CDR3 spans 17 amino acids. V shed 2 bases, J shed 6 bases, and the junction held 12 bases outside the gene matches. CDR1 is SGDLS, CDR2 YYNGEE, per germline. The DNA of the CDR3 is TGTGCCAGCAGCGTGAACCCGGGACTAGCAACCCCCAATGAGCAGTTCTTC. Translating gives CASSVNPGLATPNEQFF.

The rearrangement uses TRBV20-1 and TRBJ2-5, with 8 positions matching TRBD2. With V trimmed by 4 bases and J by 3 bases, 7 bases remained unmatched. The length of the CDR3 is 14 residues. Per germline, CDR1 DFQATT and CDR2 SNEGSKA (reference sequence). CDR3 bases: TGCAGTGCTACCGAGCGGGAGCGGGAAGAGACCCAGTACTTC. It specifies CSATEREREETQYF.

V usage is TRBV11-3 and J usage is TRBJ1-1; D is unresolved. The CDR3 is made up of 14 amino acids. CDR1 and CDR2 from the germline V gene are SGHNT and YENEEA. V lost 1 base, J lost 1 base, and 7 bases lay in between. This CDR3 is CASSLGVWNTEAFF. In DNA, the CDR3 is TGTGCCAGCAGCTTAGGGGTTTGGAACACTGAAGCTTTCTTT. The full variable domain, completed using reference TRBV11-3 and TRBJ1-1, is EAGVVQSPRYKIIEKKQPVAFWCNPISGHNTLYWYLQNLGQGPELLIRYENEEAVDDSQLPKDRFSAERLKGVDSTLKIQPAELGDSAVYLCASSLGVWNTEAFFGQGTRLTVV.

In its sample, this clonotype was seen a few times. The chain carries TRBV24-1 and TRBJ2-1; D perhaps matches TRBD1 (6 bases). This CDR3 has 15 amino acids. Trimming took off 4 bases at V and 5 bases at J, with 14 bases between the two ends. CDR1 is KGHDR, CDR2 SFDVKD, per germline. CDR3 nucleotides: TGTGCCACCAGTGACCGAAGGACAGTTAACAATGAGCAGTTCTTC. It is translated as CATSDRRTVNNEQFF.

The chain uses TRBV5-1 and TRBJ2-2; D is ambiguous. The V gene lost 0 bases and the J gene lost 1 base, with 7 bases spanning the gap. The CDR3 covers 15 residues. CDR1 and CDR2 (germline): SGHRS, YFSETQ. In DNA form, the CDR3 reads TGCGCCAGCAGCTTGGAGTTATGGAACACCGGGGAGCTGTTTTTT. Translating gives CASSLELWNTGELFF.

The CDR3 sequence is CASQTGSVNIQYF. CDR3 nucleotides: TGTGCCAGCCAGACAGGGTCGGTAAACATTCAGTACTTC. The chain combines TRBV6-5 with TRBJ2-4, with 7 bases aligning to TRBD1. Germline V lookup: CDR1 MNHEY, CDR2 SVGAGI. The CDR3 is 13 residues long. The V gene end was trimmed by 8 bases and the J gene end by 6 bases; junction bases not matched to a gene: 7.

On this clonotype itself: A junction boundary mismatches the germline segment, possibly from a read error. Here the CDR3 DNA reads TGCAGTGTTAGAGATCGGGGTCCTAATGAAAAACTGTTTTTT. This translates into CSVRDRGPNEKLFF. V is TRBV20-1 and J is TRBJ1-4, with D hard to call. The CDR3 loop spans 14 amino acids. Germline V gene sequence: CDR1 DFQATT, CDR2 SNEGSKA (reference sequence).

This clonotype was seen a handful of times. The V call is TRBV4-3, the J call TRBJ1-1, with TRBD1 as a possible D gene (5 bases). Deletions cut 0 bases from V and 8 bases from J, with 16 bases between. Germline V gene data show CDR1 as LGHNA and CDR2 as YSLEER. The CDR3 is 15 amino acids. The DNA for the CDR3 is TGCGCCAGCAGCCAAGATTCGCAGGGACTAATGGAAGCTTTCTTT. As protein: CASSQDSQGLMEAFF.

V usage is TRBV27 and J usage is TRBJ2-5, with a weak D call TRBD2 (6 bases). The J call may be in error: the DNA end matches TRBJ2-7 better. Germline V gene sequence: CDR1 MNHEY, CDR2 SMNVEV (reference sequence). The CDR3 sequence is 14 residues long. In DNA form, the CDR3 reads TGTGCCAGCAGGGATATCGGGGGAGACTACGAGCAGTACTTC. It codes for CASRDIGGDYEQYF.

Comment on this clonotype: Lacking the conserved final phenylalanine or tryptophan, this CDR3 likely reflects a read error. The chain combines TRBV2 with TRBJ1-3; possible D gene TRBD1, 5 bases. Between the trimmed V and J ends, which lost 5 bases and 4 bases, there was a span of 15 bases. CDR3 length: 15 residues. The V gene's germline CDR1 is SNHLY and CDR2 FYNNEI. The CDR3 is CASSSGPLEGNTIYL. The CDR3 region has the DNA TGTGCCAGCAGTTCGGGACCTCTAGAGGGAAACACCATATATCTT.

The chain combines TRBV14 with TRBJ2-7; the D gene is possibly TRBD2 (5 bases). Looked up from germline, CDR1 is SGHDN and CDR2 is FVKESK. V was cut by 2 bases and J by 3 bases, with 14 bases left in between. CDR3 length: 15 residues. CDR3 amino acids: CASSQPGTVVYEQYF. The DNA of the CDR3 is TGTGCCAGCAGCCAACCGGGAACAGTTGTCTACGAGCAGTACTTC.

The V call is TRBV6-2 or TRBV6-3, the J call TRBJ2-3, with 8 bases that match TRBD1. The CDR3 has 14 residues. V was pared by 2 bases and J by 4 bases, with 2 bases of the junction left unmatched. Per the germline V gene, CDR1 is MNHEY and CDR2 is SVGEGT. The CDR3 region is CASSYPDRADTQYF. Here the CDR3 DNA reads TGTGCCAGCAGTTACCCGGACAGGGCAGATACGCAGTATTTT.

The CDR3 DNA sequence: TGTGCCAGCAGTCCGCCGACCGGGACAGGGGCCTACGAGCAGTACTTC. Its translation: CASSPPTGTGAYEQYF. The chain recombines TRBV28 with TRBJ2-7; 10 bases map to TRBD1. Germline CDR1 reads MDHEN; CDR2 reads SYDVKM. The CDR3 length is 16 residues. The V gene end was trimmed by 5 bases and the J gene end by 2 bases; junction bases not matched to a gene: 9. Full variable domain (remainder filled in from reference TRBV28 and TRBJ2-7): DVKVTQSSRYLVKRTGEKVFLECVQDMDHENMFWYRQDPGLGLRLIYFSYDVKMKEKGDIPEGYSVSREKKERFSLILESASTNQTSMYLCASSPPTGTGAYEQYFGPGTRLTVT.

This clonotype was observed a few times. The chain employs TRBV7-9 and TRBJ2-1; 7 bases agree with TRBD1. The V gene end was trimmed by 5 bases and the J gene end by 6 bases; junction bases not matched to a gene: 10. This CDR3 comprises 15 residues. In germline, CDR1 is SEHNR, CDR2 FQNEAQ (reference sequence). Here the CDR3 DNA reads TGTGCCAGCAGCATCGTAGAGGGGGCTAGCAATGAGCAGTTCTTC. It translates to CASSIVEGASNEQFF.

This clonotype was observed a few times. This chain links TRBV5-4 with TRBJ2-5; D is unclear. The CDR3 spans 15 residues. CDR1 and CDR2 from the germline V gene are SGHNT and YYREEE (reference sequence). Trimming removed 1 base from V and 4 bases from J, with 14 bases in between. CDR3 residues: CASSLWTNTLETQYF. CDR3 DNA: TGTGCCAGCAGCTTGTGGACGAACACCCTAGAGACCCAGTACTTC. The full variable domain, rest sourced from reference TRBV5-4 and TRBJ2-5, is ETGVTQSPTHLIKTRGQQVTLRCSSQSGHNTVSWYQQALGQGPQFIFQYYREEENGRGNFPPRFSGLQFPNYSSELNVNALELDDSALYLCASSLWTNTLETQYFGPGTRLLVL.

The rearrangement joins TRBV9 to TRBJ2-2; D remains unclear. The V gene lost 1 base and the J gene lost 5 bases, with 12 bases spanning the gap. The CDR3 sequence is 15 residues long. Looked up from germline, CDR1 is SGDLS and CDR2 is YYNGEE. Here the CDR3 reads CASSVTSIGTGELFF. For the CDR3, the DNA is TGTGCCAGCAGCGTAACTTCGATAGGGACCGGGGAGCTGTTTTTT.

This clonotype came up a few times. The J gene is TRBJ2-5, the V gene TRBV20-1; 14 bases line up with TRBD2. The J call is doubtful: the DNA matches TRBJ2-1 better. Germline V lookup: CDR1 DFQATT, CDR2 SNEGSKA (reference sequence). The CDR3 has 17 residues. CDR3 bases: TGCAGTGCTAGAGGCGCCGGGACTAGCGGGAGTATCTATGAGCAGTTCTTC. Residues: CSARGAGTSGSIYEQFF.

On this clonotype itself: The germline gene is not matched at one end of the junction; a read error may be the cause. In DNA form, the CDR3 reads TGTGCCAGCAGCGCCACAGGGGGCTCCTACAATGGGCAGTTCTTC. Amino acid sequence: CASSATGGSYNGQFF. The chain couples TRBV9 to TRBJ2-1; 9 bases agree with TRBD1. The CDR3 is 15 residues long. CDR1 and CDR2 from the germline V gene are SGDLS and YYNGEE.

This clonotype has a single count. The junction departs from the called germline gene at one end, perhaps through a read error. The genes are TRBV28 and TRBJ1-5, with a possible D match to TRBD1 (6 bases). The CDR3 loop spans 16 amino acids. CDR1 is MDHEN and CDR2 is SYDVKM in the germline V gene. CDR3 residues: CASSLTHRVSNQSQHF. The CDR3 DNA is TGTGCCAGCAGTTTAACGCACAGGGTTAGCAATCAGTCCCAGCATTTT.

This clonotype was counted between two and nine times. The chain couples TRBV6-5 to TRBJ2-1; D assignment may be TRBD1 or TRBD2 (5 bases each). Germline loops: CDR1 MNHEY, CDR2 SVGAGI. The CDR3 sequence is 15 residues long. Trimming left V 9 bases short and J 2 bases short, with 17 bases between. The CDR3 is CASSAGTVTYNEQFF. Here the CDR3 DNA reads TGTGCCAGTTCGGCCGGGACGGTAACCTACAATGAGCAGTTCTTC.

This clonotype was observed at least ten times. The chain combines TRBV20-1 with TRBJ2-5; 12 bases map to TRBD1. J was trimmed by 4 bases and V by 0 bases; bases with no gene match: 9. Germline V CDR1 and CDR2: DFQATT, SNEGSKA (reference sequence). The CDR3 spans 17 residues. The CDR3 is CSARDGTGGGELETQYF. The CDR3 nucleotides are TGCAGTGCTAGAGATGGGACAGGGGGCGGGGAGTTAGAGACCCAGTACTTC.

This clonotype was counted between two and nine times. The V and J genes are TRBV12-3 or TRBV12-4 and TRBJ2-5; the D is unclear. This CDR3 region has 13 residues. V was shortened by 3 bases and J by 0 bases, with 5 bases between the two germline ends. The CDR3 DNA sequence: TGTGCCAGCAGTTTTGGGGACCAAGAGACCCAGTACTTC. Translation: CASSFGDQETQYF.

This chain joins TRBV2 and TRBJ1-1, with 8 positions matching TRBD1. The CDR3 consists of 12 residues. From germline, CDR1 is SNHLY and CDR2 FYNNEI. Unmatched junction bases numbered 3, after V lost 7 bases and J lost 5 bases. CDR3 region: CASKDRDTEAFF. The DNA for the CDR3 is TGTGCCAGCAAGGACAGGGATACTGAAGCTTTCTTT.

This clonotype showed up just a few times. CDR3 in DNA: TGCAGTGCTAACAGGCCCCCTTACAATGAGCAGTTCTTC. Translation gives CSANRPPYNEQFF. The chain employs TRBV20-1 and TRBJ2-1; D possibly corresponds to TRBD1 (5 bases). Trimming stripped 4 bases from V and 4 bases from J, with 11 bases between. CDR3 length equals 13 residues. Looked up from germline, CDR1 is DFQATT and CDR2 is SNEGSKA (reference sequence).

The gene calls are TRBV6-6 and TRBJ1-4, with D perhaps matching TRBD1 (6 bases). The CDR3 has 15 amino acids. V shed 5 bases and J shed 5 bases, with 15 bases lying between them. Germline V CDR1 and CDR2: MNHNY, SVGAGI (reference sequence). This CDR3 reads CASSVSGHLNEKLFF. The CDR3 bases are TGTGCCAGCAGTGTTTCGGGACACCTCAATGAAAAACTGTTTTTT.